The clone carrying this TCR beta chain was recorded a few times. Healthy Russian Caucasian donors spanned ages roughly 6 to 90 years. CDR3 length equals 12 residues. V lost 2 bases and J 2 bases, leaving 7 bases between the germline ends. From germline, CDR1 is GTSNPN and CDR2 SVGIG (reference sequence). The sample is drawn from a study of blood T cells in healthy people across ages. Together with a sample-barcoded 5' primer, a J-beta primer mix was included in a second PCR lasting roughly 6 to 12 cycles. TCRdb re-analysed the 5' RACE reads in MiXCR, keeping a single row per CDR3 protein. Of 550,000 to 800,000 distinct CDR3 sequences listed, approximately 29% are singletons.

The TCR comes from a woman of 80 years or more in good health. The sample was blood. V gene TRBV30 combines with J gene TRBJ2-7; the D is unclear. The CDR3 region has the DNA TGTGCCTGGAGTCCGGGTACCTACGAGCAGTACTTC. It specifies CAWSPGTYEQYF.